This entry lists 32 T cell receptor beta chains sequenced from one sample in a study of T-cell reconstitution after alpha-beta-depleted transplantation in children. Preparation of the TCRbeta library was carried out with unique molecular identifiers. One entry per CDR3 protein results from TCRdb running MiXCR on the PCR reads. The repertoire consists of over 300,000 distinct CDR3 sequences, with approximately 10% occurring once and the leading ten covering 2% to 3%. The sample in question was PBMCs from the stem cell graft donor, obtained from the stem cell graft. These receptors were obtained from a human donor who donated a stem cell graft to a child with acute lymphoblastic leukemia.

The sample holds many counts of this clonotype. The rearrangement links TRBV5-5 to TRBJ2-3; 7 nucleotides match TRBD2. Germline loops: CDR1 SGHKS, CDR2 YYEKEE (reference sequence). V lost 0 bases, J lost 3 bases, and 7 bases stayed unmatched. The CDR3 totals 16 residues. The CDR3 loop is CASSLGAGRSTDTQYF. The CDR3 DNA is TGTGCCAGCAGCTTGGGGGCCGGGAGGTCGACAGATACGCAGTATTTT. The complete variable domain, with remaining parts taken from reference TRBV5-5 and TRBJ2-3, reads DAGVTQSPTHLIKTRGQQVTLRCSPISGHKSVSWYQQVLGQGPQFIFQYYEKEERGRGNFPDRFSARQFPNYSSELNVNALLLGDSALYLCASSLGAGRSTDTQYFGPGTRLTVL.

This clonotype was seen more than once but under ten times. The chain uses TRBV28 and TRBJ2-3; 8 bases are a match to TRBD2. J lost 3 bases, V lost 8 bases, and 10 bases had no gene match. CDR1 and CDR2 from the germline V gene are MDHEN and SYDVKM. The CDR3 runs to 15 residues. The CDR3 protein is CASRPRGGGTDTQYF. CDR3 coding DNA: TGTGCCAGCCGCCCACGGGGCGGGGGGACAGATACGCAGTATTTT. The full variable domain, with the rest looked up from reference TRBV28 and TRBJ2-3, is DVKVTQSSRYLVKRTGEKVFLECVQDMDHENMFWYRQDPGLGLRLIYFSYDVKMKEKGDIPEGYSVSREKKERFSLILESASTNQTSMYLCASRPRGGGTDTQYFGPGTRLTVL.

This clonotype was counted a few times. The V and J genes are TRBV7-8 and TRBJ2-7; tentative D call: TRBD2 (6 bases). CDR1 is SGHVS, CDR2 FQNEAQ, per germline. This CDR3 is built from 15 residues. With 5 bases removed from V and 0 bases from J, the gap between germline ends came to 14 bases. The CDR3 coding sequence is TGTGCCAGCAGCCGATACGGGGGAGGCTCCTACGAGCAGTACTTC. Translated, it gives CASSRYGGGSYEQYF.

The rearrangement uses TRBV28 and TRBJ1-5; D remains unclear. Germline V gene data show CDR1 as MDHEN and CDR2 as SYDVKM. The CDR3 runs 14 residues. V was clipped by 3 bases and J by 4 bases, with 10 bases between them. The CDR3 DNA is TGTGCCAGCAGTTTTGTGGCAGTTAATCAGCCCCAGCATTTT. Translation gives CASSFVAVNQPQHF.

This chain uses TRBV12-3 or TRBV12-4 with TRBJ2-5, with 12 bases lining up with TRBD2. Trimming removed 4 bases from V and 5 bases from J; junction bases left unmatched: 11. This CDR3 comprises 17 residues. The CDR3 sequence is CASSSGPSGRARETQYF. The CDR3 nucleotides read TGTGCCAGCAGTTCTGGCCCTAGCGGGAGGGCGAGGGAGACCCAGTACTTC.

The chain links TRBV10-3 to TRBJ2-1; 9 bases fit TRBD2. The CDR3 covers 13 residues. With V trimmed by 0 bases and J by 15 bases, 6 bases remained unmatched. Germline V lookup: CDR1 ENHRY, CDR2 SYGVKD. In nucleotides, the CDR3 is TGTGCCATCAGTGAGTCGATAGCGGGAGAGGCGTTCTTC. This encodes CAISESIAGEAFF.

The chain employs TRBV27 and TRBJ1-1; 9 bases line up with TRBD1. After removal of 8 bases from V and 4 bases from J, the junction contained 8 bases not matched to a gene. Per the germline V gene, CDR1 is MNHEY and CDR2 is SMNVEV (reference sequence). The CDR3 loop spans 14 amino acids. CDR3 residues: CASRLGQGGTEAFF. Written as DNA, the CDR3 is TGTGCCAGCCGCCTGGGACAGGGAGGCACTGAAGCTTTCTTT.

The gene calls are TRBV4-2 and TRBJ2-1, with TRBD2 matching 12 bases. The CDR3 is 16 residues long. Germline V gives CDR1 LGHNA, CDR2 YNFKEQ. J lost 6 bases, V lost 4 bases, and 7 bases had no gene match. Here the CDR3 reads CASSPVTSGSVNEQFF. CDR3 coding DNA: TGTGCCAGCAGCCCGGTGACTAGCGGGAGCGTCAATGAGCAGTTCTTC.

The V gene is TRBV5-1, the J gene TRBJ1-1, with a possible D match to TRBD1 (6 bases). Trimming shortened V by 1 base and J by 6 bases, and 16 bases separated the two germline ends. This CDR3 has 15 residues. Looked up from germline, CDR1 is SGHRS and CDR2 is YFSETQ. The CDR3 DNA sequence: TGCGCCAGCAGCTTGAGCCGCAGGGGTGGGGCTGAAGCTTTCTTT. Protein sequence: CASSLSRRGGAEAFF.

CDR3 coding DNA: TGTGCCAGCAGCTTAGGGGCGGGAGGGAGAGACGAGCAGTACTTC. Encoded protein: CASSLGAGGRDEQYF. J is TRBJ2-7 and V is TRBV11-2; 9 nucleotides align to TRBD2. The J segment lost 5 bases and the V segment lost 1 base, leaving 6 bases of the junction unmatched. Germline CDR1 and CDR2: SGHAT and FQNNGV. CDR3 length: 15 amino acids.

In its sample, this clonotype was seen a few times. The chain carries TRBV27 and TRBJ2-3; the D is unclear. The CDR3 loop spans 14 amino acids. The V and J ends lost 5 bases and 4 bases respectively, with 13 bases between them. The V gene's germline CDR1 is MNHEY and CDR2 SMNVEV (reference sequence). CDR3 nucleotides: TGTGCCAGCAGTACCATCGCTAGGGCAGATACGCAGTATTTT. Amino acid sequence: CASSTIARADTQYF.

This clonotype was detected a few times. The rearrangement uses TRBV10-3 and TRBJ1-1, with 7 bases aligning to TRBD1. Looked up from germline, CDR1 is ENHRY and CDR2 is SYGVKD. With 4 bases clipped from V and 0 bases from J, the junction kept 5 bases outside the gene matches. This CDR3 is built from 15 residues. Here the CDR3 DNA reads TGTGCCATCAGTGTAGCGGGACAGTTGAACACTGAAGCTTTCTTT. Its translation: CAISVAGQLNTEAFF.

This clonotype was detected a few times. In nucleotides, the CDR3 is TGTGCCAGCAGTCCTTCTCAACTAGCCTCCTACAATGAGCAGTTCTTC. Its translation is CASSPSQLASYNEQFF. V and J are TRBV6-1 and TRBJ2-1; weak D call: TRBD2 (6 bases). The CDR3 is 16 residues long. Trimming cost V 5 bases and J 0 bases, with 14 bases left between them. Germline V gene data show CDR1 as MNHNS and CDR2 as SASEGT.

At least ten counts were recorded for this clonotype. The CDR3 reads CASSLVSNEQFF. As DNA, the CDR3 is TGTGCCAGCAGCTTAGTTTCCAATGAGCAGTTCTTC. This chain links TRBV7-9 with TRBJ2-1; D is ambiguous. The V and J ends lost 1 base and 6 bases respectively, with 4 bases between them. Germline assignment: CDR1 SEHNR and CDR2 FQNEAQ (reference sequence). This CDR3 contains 12 residues.

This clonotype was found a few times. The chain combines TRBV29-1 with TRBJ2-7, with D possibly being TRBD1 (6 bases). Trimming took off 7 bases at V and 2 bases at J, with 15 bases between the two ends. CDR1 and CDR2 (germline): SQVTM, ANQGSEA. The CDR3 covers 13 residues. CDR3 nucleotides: TGCAGCGCCCGGAAGGCAGGGGCCTACGAGCAGTACTTC. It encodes CSARKAGAYEQYF.

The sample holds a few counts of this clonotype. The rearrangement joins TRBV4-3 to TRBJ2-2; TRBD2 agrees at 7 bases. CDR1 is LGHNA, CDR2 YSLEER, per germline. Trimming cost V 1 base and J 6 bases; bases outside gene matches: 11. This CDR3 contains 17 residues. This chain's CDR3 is CASSQAALANRPGELFF. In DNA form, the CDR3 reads TGCGCCAGCAGCCAAGCAGCACTAGCGAACCGGCCCGGGGAGCTGTTTTTT.

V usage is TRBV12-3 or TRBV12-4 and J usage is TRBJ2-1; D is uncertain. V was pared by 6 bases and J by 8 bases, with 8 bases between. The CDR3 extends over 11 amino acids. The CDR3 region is CASSHLHEQFF. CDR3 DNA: TGTGCCAGCAGCCATCTCCATGAGCAGTTCTTC.

The CDR3 reads CASSYFGQEGYGYTF. DNA for the CDR3: TGTGCCAGCAGTTACTTCGGACAGGAGGGCTATGGCTACACCTTC. The chain carries TRBV6-5 and TRBJ1-2, with TRBD1 matching 7 bases. V trimming: 1 base; J trimming: 4 bases; junction bases outside the gene matches: 6. The CDR3 sequence is 15 residues long. Germline CDR1 reads MNHEY; CDR2 reads SVGAGI.

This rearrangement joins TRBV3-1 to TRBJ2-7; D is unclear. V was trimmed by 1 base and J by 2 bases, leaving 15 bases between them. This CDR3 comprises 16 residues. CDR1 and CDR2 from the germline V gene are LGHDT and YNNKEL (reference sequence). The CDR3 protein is CASSQVAGLIPYEQYF. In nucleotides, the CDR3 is TGTGCCAGCAGCCAAGTCGCCGGGCTTATCCCCTACGAGCAGTACTTC.

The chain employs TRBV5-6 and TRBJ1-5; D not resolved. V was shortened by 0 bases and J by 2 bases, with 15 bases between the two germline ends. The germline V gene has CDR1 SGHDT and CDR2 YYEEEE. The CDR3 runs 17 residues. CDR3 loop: CASSLGPLRPRNQPQHF. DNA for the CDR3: TGTGCCAGCAGCTTGGGCCCCCTAAGGCCGCGCAATCAGCCCCAGCATTTT.

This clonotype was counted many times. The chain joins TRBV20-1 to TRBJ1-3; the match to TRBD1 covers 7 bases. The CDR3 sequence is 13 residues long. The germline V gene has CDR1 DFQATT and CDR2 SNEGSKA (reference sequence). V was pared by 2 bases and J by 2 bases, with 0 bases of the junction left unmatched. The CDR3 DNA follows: TGCAGTGCTAGACAGGGGGCTGGAAACACCATATATTTT. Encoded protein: CSARQGAGNTIYF.

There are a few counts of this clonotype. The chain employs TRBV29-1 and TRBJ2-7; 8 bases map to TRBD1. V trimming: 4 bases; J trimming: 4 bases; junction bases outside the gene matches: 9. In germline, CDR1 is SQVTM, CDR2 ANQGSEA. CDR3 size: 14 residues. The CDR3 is CSVAGGRGRYEQYF. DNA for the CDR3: TGCAGCGTTGCTGGTGGCAGGGGGCGTTACGAGCAGTACTTC.

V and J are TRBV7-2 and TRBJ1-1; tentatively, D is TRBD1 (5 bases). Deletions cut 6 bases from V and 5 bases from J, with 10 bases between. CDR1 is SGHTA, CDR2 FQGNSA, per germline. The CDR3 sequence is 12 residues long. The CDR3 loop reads CASSYWGTEAFF. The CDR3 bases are TGTGCCAGCAGTTACTGGGGGACTGAAGCTTTCTTT.

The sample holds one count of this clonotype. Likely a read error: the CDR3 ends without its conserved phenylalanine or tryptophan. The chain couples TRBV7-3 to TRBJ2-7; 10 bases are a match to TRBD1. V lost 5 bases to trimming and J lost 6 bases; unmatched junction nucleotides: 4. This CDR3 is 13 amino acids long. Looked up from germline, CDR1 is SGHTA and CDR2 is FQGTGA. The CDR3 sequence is CASSAGQGGEQYL. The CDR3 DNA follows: TGTGCCAGCAGCGCCGGACAGGGGGGCGAGCAGTACTTG.

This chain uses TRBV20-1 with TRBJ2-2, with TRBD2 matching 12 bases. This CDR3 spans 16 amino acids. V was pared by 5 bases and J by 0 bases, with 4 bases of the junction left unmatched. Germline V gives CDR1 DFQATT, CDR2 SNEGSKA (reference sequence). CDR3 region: CSAPRTSGANTGELFF. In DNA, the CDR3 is TGCAGTGCTCCAAGGACTAGCGGGGCGAACACCGGGGAGCTGTTTTTT.

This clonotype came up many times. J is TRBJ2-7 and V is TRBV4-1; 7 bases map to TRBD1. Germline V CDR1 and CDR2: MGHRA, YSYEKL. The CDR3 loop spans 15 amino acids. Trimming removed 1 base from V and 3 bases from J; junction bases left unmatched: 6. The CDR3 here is CASSQVQGTGYEQYF. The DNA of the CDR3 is TGCGCCAGCAGCCAAGTACAGGGGACCGGCTACGAGCAGTACTTC.

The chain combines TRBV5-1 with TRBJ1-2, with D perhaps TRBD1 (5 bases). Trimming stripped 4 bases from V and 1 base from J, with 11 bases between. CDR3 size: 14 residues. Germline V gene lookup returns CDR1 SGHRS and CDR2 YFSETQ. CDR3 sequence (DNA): TGCGCCAGCAGCGAGGGGACCGGTAACTATGGCTACACCTTC. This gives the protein CASSEGTGNYGYTF.

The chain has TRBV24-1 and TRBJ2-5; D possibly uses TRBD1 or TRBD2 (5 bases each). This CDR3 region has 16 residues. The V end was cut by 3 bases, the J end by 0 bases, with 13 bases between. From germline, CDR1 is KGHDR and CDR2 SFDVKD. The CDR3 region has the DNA TGTGCCACCAGTGATCGACGGGGCTTGTACCAAGAGACCCAGTACTTC. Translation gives CATSDRRGLYQETQYF.

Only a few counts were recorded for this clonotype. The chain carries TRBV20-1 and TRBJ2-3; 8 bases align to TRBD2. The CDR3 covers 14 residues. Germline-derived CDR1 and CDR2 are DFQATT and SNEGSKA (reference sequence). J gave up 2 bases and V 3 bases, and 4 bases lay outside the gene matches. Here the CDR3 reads CSASFSGTTDTQYF. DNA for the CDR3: TGCAGTGCTAGTTTTAGCGGGACCACAGATACGCAGTATTTT.

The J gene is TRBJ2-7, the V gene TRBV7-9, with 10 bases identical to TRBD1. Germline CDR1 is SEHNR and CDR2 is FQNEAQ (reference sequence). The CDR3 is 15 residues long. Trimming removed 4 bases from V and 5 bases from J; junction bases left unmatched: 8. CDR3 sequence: CASSYRDRGYHEQYF. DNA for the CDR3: TGTGCCAGCAGCTACCGGGACAGGGGCTACCACGAGCAGTACTTC.

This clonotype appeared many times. CDR3 loop: CSARDGTSGRDEQYF. The CDR3 nucleotides are TGCAGTGCTAGAGACGGGACTAGCGGGAGGGACGAGCAGTACTTC. This sequence joins TRBV20-1 and TRBJ2-7; 16 bases fit TRBD2. The CDR3 length is 15 residues. The ends lost 0 bases at V and 5 bases at J; junction bases unmatched: 1. The germline V gene has CDR1 DFQATT and CDR2 SNEGSKA (reference sequence).

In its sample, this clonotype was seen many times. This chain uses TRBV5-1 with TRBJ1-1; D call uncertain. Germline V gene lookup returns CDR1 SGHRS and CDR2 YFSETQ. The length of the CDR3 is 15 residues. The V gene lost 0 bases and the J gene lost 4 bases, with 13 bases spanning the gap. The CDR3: CASSLDETDFTEAFF. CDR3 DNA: TGCGCCAGCAGCTTGGATGAGACGGACTTCACTGAAGCTTTCTTT. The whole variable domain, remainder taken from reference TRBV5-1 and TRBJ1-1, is KAGVTQTPRYLIKTRGQQVTLSCSPISGHRSVSWYQQTPGQGLQFLFEYFSETQRNKGNFPGRFSGRQFSNSRSEMNVSTLELGDSALYLCASSLDETDFTEAFFGQGTRLTVV.